Listed here is a single T cell receptor (beta chain). What it recognizes is unknown. The time point is: late sampling 161 to 241 days after vaccination in a few convalescent patients. Treatment here: roughly 10-day PBMC culture with coronavirus spike peptide pools or control peptides (ViraFEST assay). This record belongs to a study of vaccination and CD4 T cells after COVID-19. Cultured CD4+ T cells had their DNA profiled by the Oncomine TCR Beta short-read assay. TCRdb redid the calling of the PCR reads with MiXCR, one entry per CDR3 protein. The table shows fewer than 30,000 distinct CDR3 sequences, with more than 25% occurring only once. The sample consisted of CD4+ T cells from blood, cultured in vitro, taken about 7 months after SARS-CoV-2 vaccination. This TCR was recovered from a human donor who had recovered from COVID-19.

DNA for the CDR3: TGTGCCAGCAGTGGGGGGAACACTGAAGCTTTCTTT. This codes for CASSGGNTEAFF. The chain combines TRBV11-3 with TRBJ1-1; maybe TRBD1 (5 bases). Germline lookup yields CDR1 SGHNT and CDR2 YENEEA. The CDR3 extends over 12 amino acids. The V end lost 6 bases, the J end lost 1 base, and 6 bases lay between the germline ends. The full variable domain, its missing parts supplied by reference TRBV11-3 and TRBJ1-1, is EAGVVQSPRYKIIEKKQPVAFWCNPISGHNTLYWYLQNLGQGPELLIRYENEEAVDDSQLPKDRFSAERLKGVDSTLKIQPAELGDSAVYLCASSGGNTEAFFGQGTRLTVV.